A single sample is the source of the 32 T cell receptor beta chains below, sequenced in a study of patients and donors after allogeneic stem cell transplantation. TCRdb reprocessed the RT-PCR reads with MiXCR, giving one entry per CDR3 protein. The sample gives about 74,000 distinct CDR3 sequences, about 25% of which show up once; approximately 25% is in the top ten. The sequenced sample was blood, either unsorted or a sorted T cell fraction (not recorded which). These TCRs come from a human donor who was either an allogeneic HSCT recipient or a stem cell or donor lymphocyte infusion donor (not recorded which). It is not recorded whose cells these are; they may come from a transplant donor.

V is TRBV2 and J is TRBJ1-1; D gene unclear. CDR3 length: 12 amino acids. Germline CDR1 is SNHLY and CDR2 is FYNNEI. The V end lost 1 base, the J end lost 11 bases, and 11 bases lay between the germline ends. Here the CDR3 DNA reads TGTGCCAGCAGTGAAGGGGCCGGTGGCGCTTTCTTT. The encoded protein is CASSEGAGGAFF.

This clonotype was seen just once. V is TRBV7-9 and J is TRBJ2-7; TRBD1 matches 8 bases. CDR1 and CDR2 from the germline V gene are SEHNR and FQNEAQ (reference sequence). This CDR3 is built from 13 residues. The trim removed 7 bases at V and 3 bases at J, leaving 5 bases unmatched. The CDR3 DNA follows: TGTGCCAGCAAGGGGACAGGAGACTACGAGCAGTACTTC. Translated, it gives CASKGTGDYEQYF.

This clonotype was seen more than once but under ten times. CDR3 sequence reads: CASSQQGGGYEQYF. In nucleotides, the CDR3 is TGTGCCAGCAGCCAACAAGGGGGCGGGTACGAGCAGTACTTC. This chain joins TRBV3-1 and TRBJ2-7; 7 bases map to TRBD1. The CDR3 is made up of 14 amino acids. V gave up 2 bases and J gave up 4 bases; unmatched junction bases: 5. Germline values: CDR1 LGHDT, CDR2 YNNKEL (reference sequence).

The rearrangement links TRBV15 to TRBJ2-1; D is perhaps TRBD2 (5 bases). V was cut by 3 bases and J by 0 bases, with 12 bases left in between. The CDR3 contains 16 residues. Germline V CDR1 and CDR2: LNHNV, YYDKDF (reference sequence). CDR3 coding DNA: TGTGCCACCAGCAGGACCGGGATCCCCTCCTACAATGAGCAGTTCTTC. Protein: CATSRTGIPSYNEQFF.

The genes are TRBV12-3 or TRBV12-4 and TRBJ1-4, with D uncertain. V lost 3 bases and J lost 4, with 18 bases in between. CDR3 size: 17 residues. CDR3 nucleotides: TGTGCCAGCAGTTTTCCCGGTTCCACAACGTATAATGAAAAACTGTTTTTT. Translated, it gives CASSFPGSTTYNEKLFF.

This clonotype was seen a handful of times. DNA for the CDR3: TGTGCCAGCAGCCCATGGGTGACTAGCGTCTACAATGAGCAGTTCTTC. Its translation: CASSPWVTSVYNEQFF. The V call is TRBV7-3, the J call TRBJ2-1; 8 bases agree with TRBD2. The CDR3 totals 16 residues. Trimming removed 5 bases from V and 3 bases from J; junction bases left unmatched: 9. Germline CDR1 SGHTA, CDR2 FQGTGA. Filled out from reference TRBV7-3 and TRBJ2-1, the complete variable domain reads GAGVSQTPSNKVTEKGKYVELRCDPISGHTALYWYRQSLGQGPEFLIYFQGTGAADDSGLPNDRFFAVRPEGSVSTLKIQRTERGDSAVYLCASSPWVTSVYNEQFFGPGTRLTVL.

This rearrangement joins TRBV7-6 to TRBJ2-1; 7 bases are a match to TRBD1. Per the germline V gene, CDR1 is SGHVS and CDR2 is FNYEAQ. J gave up 6 bases and V 3 bases, and 17 bases lay outside the gene matches. This CDR3 is 18 amino acids long. The CDR3 protein is CASSFSRLARGPFNEQFF. The CDR3 DNA reads TGTGCCAGCAGCTTTAGCAGGCTCGCGAGGGGGCCCTTCAATGAGCAGTTCTTC.

This clonotype appeared many times. The chain combines TRBV5-1 with TRBJ2-7, with 7 bases matching TRBD2. CDR3 size: 15 residues. CDR1 and CDR2 from the germline V gene are SGHRS and YFSETQ. After removal of 0 bases from V and 2 bases from J, the junction contained 5 bases not matched to a gene. In DNA, the CDR3 is TGCGCCAGCAGCTTGGATAGCGGGCCTACCTACGAGCAGTACTTC. The encoded protein is CASSLDSGPTYEQYF.

This chain uses TRBV5-1 with TRBJ2-5; D is perhaps TRBD1 (6 bases). Trimming stripped 1 base from V and 4 bases from J, with 14 bases between. The CDR3 totals 15 residues. Germline V gives CDR1 SGHRS, CDR2 YFSETQ. The CDR3 coding sequence is TGCGCCAGCAGCTTGATGCAGGGGAAGGTAGAGACCCAGTACTTC. Its protein product is CASSLMQGKVETQYF. Together with reference TRBV5-1 and TRBJ2-5, the CDR3 gives the full variable domain: KAGVTQTPRYLIKTRGQQVTLSCSPISGHRSVSWYQQTPGQGLQFLFEYFSETQRNKGNFPGRFSGRQFSNSRSEMNVSTLELGDSALYLCASSLMQGKVETQYFGPGTRLLVL.

The chain recombines TRBV20-1 with TRBJ2-1, with unresolved D. Germline V CDR1 and CDR2: DFQATT, SNEGSKA (reference sequence). V was trimmed by 2 bases and J by 8 bases, leaving 13 bases between them. The CDR3 consists of 13 residues. CDR3 bases: TGCAGTGCTAGACCAAACGTGTGGGATGAGCAGTTCTTC. Amino acids: CSARPNVWDEQFF.

This clonotype was detected only once. This rearrangement joins TRBV20-1 to TRBJ2-2; D may be TRBD1 or TRBD2 (6 bases each). With 5 bases removed from V and 8 bases from J, the gap between germline ends came to 18 bases. From germline, CDR1 is DFQATT and CDR2 SNEGSKA (reference sequence). The length of the CDR3 is 14 residues. The CDR3 nucleotides are TGCAGTGCTCTACAGGGTTCCGCGGGAGGGGAGCTGTTTTTT. Protein: CSALQGSAGGELFF.

The chain employs TRBV5-1 and TRBJ2-2; no definite D call. Trimming left V 0 bases short and J 6 bases short, with 12 bases between. The germline CDR1 and CDR2 sequences are SGHRS and YFSETQ. This CDR3 contains 15 residues. The DNA of the CDR3 is TGCGCCAGCAGCTTGGCCCTCGCTATGCCCGGGGAGCTGTTTTTT. Encoded protein: CASSLALAMPGELFF. Full variable domain (rest looked up from reference TRBV5-1 and TRBJ2-2): KAGVTQTPRYLIKTRGQQVTLSCSPISGHRSVSWYQQTPGQGLQFLFEYFSETQRNKGNFPGRFSGRQFSNSRSEMNVSTLELGDSALYLCASSLALAMPGELFFGEGSRLTVL.

Only a few counts were recorded for this clonotype. The rearrangement uses TRBV5-1 and TRBJ1-2; no clear D. The CDR3 has 14 amino acids. With 4 bases removed from V and 9 bases from J, the gap between germline ends came to 19 bases. In germline, CDR1 is SGHRS, CDR2 YFSETQ. CDR3 residues: CASSEGWPDESYTF. The DNA of the CDR3 is TGCGCCAGCAGCGAGGGTTGGCCGGATGAAAGCTACACCTTC. The full variable domain, completed using reference TRBV5-1 and TRBJ1-2, is KAGVTQTPRYLIKTRGQQVTLSCSPISGHRSVSWYQQTPGQGLQFLFEYFSETQRNKGNFPGRFSGRQFSNSRSEMNVSTLELGDSALYLCASSEGWPDESYTFGSGTRLTVV.

The sample holds a few counts of this clonotype. The chain combines TRBV15 with TRBJ1-4; 7 bases match TRBD1. CDR3 length equals 12 residues. Germline V CDR1 and CDR2: LNHNV, YYDKDF (reference sequence). With 2 bases clipped from V and 13 bases from J, the junction kept 4 bases outside the gene matches. CDR3 region: CATSRRGQRLFF. CDR3 in DNA: TGTGCCACCAGCAGAAGGGGACAGAGACTGTTTTTT.

This clonotype was observed a few times. The chain has TRBV18 and TRBJ1-2; no clear D gene. This CDR3 contains 16 residues. The V end lost 3 bases, the J end lost 4 bases, and 18 bases lay between the germline ends. Germline assignment: CDR1 KGHSH and CDR2 LQKENI. The CDR3 is CASSPTLPGSLYGYTF. In nucleotides, the CDR3 is TGTGCCAGCTCACCTACCCTTCCCGGCAGCCTCTATGGCTACACCTTC.

The chain carries TRBV12-3 or TRBV12-4 and TRBJ2-7; 13 bases fit TRBD2. V was pared by 2 bases and J by 0 bases, with 10 bases of the junction left unmatched. This CDR3 has 19 amino acids. Here the CDR3 reads CASSLTGLAGFLSSYEQYF. For the CDR3, the DNA is TGTGCCAGCAGTTTAACGGGACTAGCGGGATTTCTCTCCTCCTACGAGCAGTACTTC.

J is TRBJ1-2 and V is TRBV11-3; possible D gene TRBD1, 6 bases. CDR1 and CDR2 from the germline V gene are SGHNT and YENEEA. The CDR3 is 13 amino acids. The V end lost 5 bases, the J end lost 3 bases, and 10 bases lay between the germline ends. For the CDR3, the DNA is TGTGCCAGCAGCCGGGGGCTTGACTATGGCTACACCTTC. Protein: CASSRGLDYGYTF.

This clonotype was observed a handful of times. The rearrangement uses TRBV7-2 and TRBJ2-3, with 9 positions matching TRBD2. The germline gives CDR1 SGHTA, CDR2 FQGNSA. This CDR3 is 17 amino acids long. V dropped 6 bases and J dropped 2; count of bases not matched to a gene: 12. The CDR3 here is CASRRLAAPTHTDTQYF. The CDR3 DNA reads as TGTGCCAGCAGACGACTAGCGGCCCCCACCCACACAGATACGCAGTATTTT.

This clonotype was detected many times. This chain joins TRBV7-2 and TRBJ1-1, with D possibly TRBD1 on 5 matching bases. The V end lost 1 base, the J end lost 3 bases, and 15 bases lay between the germline ends. Per germline, CDR1 SGHTA and CDR2 FQGNSA. The CDR3 totals 16 residues. The CDR3 sequence: CASSLGGGIKDTEAFF. CDR3 in DNA: TGTGCCAGCAGCTTAGGTGGGGGGATAAAGGACACTGAAGCTTTCTTT.

In its sample, this clonotype was seen a few times. This sequence joins TRBV7-8 and TRBJ2-2; 7 bases align to TRBD2. The CDR3 is made up of 18 amino acids. Germline-derived CDR1 and CDR2 are SGHVS and FQNEAQ. The J segment lost 4 bases and the V segment lost 2 bases, leaving 13 bases of the junction unmatched. The CDR3, as DNA: TGTGCCAGCAGCTTACCAAGATTCAGCGGGAAAGGCACCGGGGAGCTGTTTTTT. Protein sequence: CASSLPRFSGKGTGELFF.

This clonotype occurred once. This sequence joins TRBV20-1 and TRBJ2-1, with TRBD2 matching over 11 bases. The V gene's germline CDR1 is DFQATT and CDR2 SNEGSKA (reference sequence). Trimming took 5 bases from V and 4 from J; bases not matched to a gene: 4. This CDR3 spans 14 amino acids. The CDR3, as DNA: TGCAGTGCTCTCCTAGCGGGAGGTTACAATGAGCAGTTCTTC. Translation gives CSALLAGGYNEQFF.

The chain recombines TRBV4-1 with TRBJ1-2, with no clear D. The CDR3 is made up of 16 amino acids. The germline CDR1 and CDR2 sequences are MGHRA and YSYEKL. V lost 0 bases to trimming and J lost 4 bases, with 15 bases between them. In nucleotides, the CDR3 is TGCGCCAGCAGCCAAGATTGGGCGGCCTACTTCTATGGCTACACCTTC. Protein: CASSQDWAAYFYGYTF.

V and J are TRBV5-1 and TRBJ1-1; perhaps TRBD1 as D (6 bases). Germline V gene lookup returns CDR1 SGHRS and CDR2 YFSETQ. Trimming removed 0 bases at V and 6 bases at J, with 9 bases between. The CDR3 covers 13 residues. This CDR3 reads CASSLVGGPEAFF. The CDR3 DNA follows: TGCGCCAGCAGCTTGGTGGGGGGCCCTGAAGCTTTCTTT.

The chain employs TRBV7-3 and TRBJ2-6; unclear D gene. This CDR3 is built from 15 residues. The ends were cut back, 1 base at V and 0 bases at J, with 4 bases in the middle. Per germline, CDR1 SGHTA and CDR2 FQGTGA. The CDR3 protein is CASSLSVSGANVLTF. The CDR3 coding sequence is TGTGCCAGCAGCTTAAGCGTCTCTGGGGCCAACGTCCTGACTTTC. The variable domain in full, completed from reference TRBV7-3 and TRBJ2-6, reads GAGVSQTPSNKVTEKGKYVELRCDPISGHTALYWYRQSLGQGPEFLIYFQGTGAADDSGLPNDRFFAVRPEGSVSTLKIQRTERGDSAVYLCASSLSVSGANVLTFGAGSRLTVL.

This clonotype was observed a few times. CDR3 sequence: CASSPSGTEAFF. In DNA, the CDR3 is TGTGCCAGCAGCCCCTCCGGGACTGAAGCTTTCTTT. V gene TRBV5-5 combines with J gene TRBJ1-1; unclear D gene. The CDR3 is 12 amino acids. Trimming removed 4 bases at V and 5 bases at J, with 9 bases between. Germline V gene sequence: CDR1 SGHKS, CDR2 YYEKEE (reference sequence).

This chain uses TRBV6-6 with TRBJ2-5; D gene unclear. The CDR3 totals 14 residues. V lost 0 bases to trimming and J lost 7 bases, with 12 bases between them. Germline-derived CDR1 and CDR2 are MNHNY and SVGAGI (reference sequence). Written as DNA, the CDR3 is TGTGCCAGCAGTTACTCTGCAGTTTGGGCGACCCAGTACTTC. Translating gives CASSYSAVWATQYF.

The genes are TRBV12-3 or TRBV12-4 and TRBJ2-3; 7 nucleotides agree with TRBD2. The CDR3 sequence is 16 residues long. V trimming: 3 bases; J trimming: 2 bases; junction bases outside the gene matches: 8. CDR3 protein: CASSFSAGEYTDTQYF. As DNA, the CDR3 is TGTGCCAGCAGTTTTTCCGCGGGAGAATACACAGATACGCAGTATTTT.

At least ten counts were recorded for this clonotype. The genes are TRBV5-1 and TRBJ2-2; D ambiguous. Germline CDR1 reads SGHRS; CDR2 reads YFSETQ. This CDR3 has 16 amino acids. V lost 0 bases to trimming and J lost 0 bases, with 9 bases between them. The CDR3 region is CASSLVLSTNTGELFF. Here the CDR3 DNA reads TGCGCCAGCAGCTTGGTACTATCGACGAACACCGGGGAGCTGTTTTTT.

This clonotype was observed a few times. The chain recombines TRBV6-5 with TRBJ1-2, with no clear D. CDR3 size: 14 residues. V was trimmed by 0 bases and J by 1 base, leaving 6 bases between them. CDR1 is MNHEY and CDR2 is SVGAGI in the germline V gene. The CDR3: CASSYSYLNYGYTF. CDR3 coding DNA: TGTGCCAGCAGTTACTCCTATCTTAACTATGGCTACACCTTC.

This clonotype came up a few times. This chain links TRBV5-1 with TRBJ2-5; no firm D call. The CDR3 covers 13 residues. Trimming took off 2 bases at V and 2 bases at J, with 7 bases between the two ends. CDR1 and CDR2 (germline): SGHRS, YFSETQ. The CDR3 region has the DNA TGCGCCAGCAGCTTATTGGGACAAGAGACCCAGTACTTC. It yields the protein CASSLLGQETQYF.

The V call is TRBV6-2 or TRBV6-3, the J call TRBJ2-1, with 11 bases that match TRBD2. With V trimmed by 5 bases and J by 4 bases, 7 bases remained unmatched. Germline-derived CDR1 and CDR2 are MNHEY and SVGEGT. This CDR3 is 16 amino acids long. Written as DNA, the CDR3 is TGTGCCAGCAGTCGTAGCGGGGGGGCGTCGTACAATGAGCAGTTCTTC. Translating gives CASSRSGGASYNEQFF.

This CDR3 reads CASSYYPGRDHSPLHF. The DNA of the CDR3 is TGTGCCAGCAGTTACTACCCTGGGAGGGACCATTCACCCCTCCACTTT. The chain employs TRBV6-5 and TRBJ1-6, with a weak D call TRBD1 (5 bases). From germline, CDR1 is MNHEY and CDR2 SVGAGI. The CDR3 consists of 16 residues. The V end lost 1 base, the J end lost 8 bases, and 15 bases lay between the germline ends.